The 29 T cell receptor beta chains below were found in one sample sequenced in a study of blood T cell repertoires in COVID-19. The repertoire was sequenced with immunoSEQ multiplex PCR; TCRdb's copy has only in-frame clones and lacks some. There are 200,000 to 300,000 clones in the sample; approximately 78% occur only once, and around 11% lies in the top ten. Sequencing was performed on peripheral blood. The receptors originated from an older woman with active or convalescent COVID-19.

The genes are TRBV4-2 and TRBJ1-2; no firm D call. V lost 0 bases and J lost 5, with 10 bases in between. The CDR3 is 14 residues long. Germline V gene sequence: CDR1 LGHNA, CDR2 YNFKEQ. The CDR3 DNA sequence: TGTGCCAGCAGCCAAGATGGAGCCCGATATGGCTACACCTTC. Its protein is CASSQDGARYGYTF.

V and J are TRBV30 and TRBJ2-5; D perhaps matches TRBD2 (6 bases). The CDR3 runs to 15 residues. The germline gives CDR1 GTSNPN, CDR2 SVGIG (reference sequence). V gave up 0 bases and J gave up 1 base, with 12 bases separating them. CDR3 bases: TGTGCCTGGAGTGTCTTCGGGGGTTTCCAAGAGACCCAGTACTTC. The encoded protein is CAWSVFGGFQETQYF. Supplemented by reference TRBV30 and TRBJ2-5, the full variable domain reads SQTIHQWPATLVQPVGSPLSLECTVEGTSNPNLYWYRQAAGRGLQLLFYSVGIGQISSEVPQNLSASRPQDRQFILSSKKLLLSDSGFYLCAWSVFGGFQETQYFGPGTRLLVL.

The rearrangement links TRBV2 to TRBJ1-3, with 12 bases identical to TRBD1. Germline CDR1 is SNHLY and CDR2 is FYNNEI. The CDR3 is made up of 17 amino acids. V lost 5 bases to trimming and J lost 3 bases; unmatched junction nucleotides: 8. The CDR3 protein is CASSTPGQGAGGNTIYF. The CDR3 DNA reads TGTGCCAGCAGTACCCCGGGACAGGGGGCGGGTGGAAACACCATATATTTT. The variable domain in full, with the rest retrieved from reference TRBV2 and TRBJ1-3, is EPEVTQTPSHQVTQMGQEVILRCVPISNHLYFYWYRQILGQKVEFLVSFYNNEISEKSEIFDDQFSVERPDGSNFTLKIRSTKLEDSAMYFCASSTPGQGAGGNTIYFGEGSWLTVV.

This clone was detected a few times. CDR3 region: CASRGLQGGGNTIYF. The CDR3 DNA is TGTGCCAGCAGGGGGCTTCAGGGAGGTGGAAACACCATATATTTT. The chain recombines TRBV6-6 with TRBJ1-3; perhaps TRBD1 as D (5 bases). Trimming cost V 6 bases and J 3 bases, with 15 bases left between them. This CDR3 region has 15 residues. From germline, CDR1 is MNHNY and CDR2 SVGAGI (reference sequence).

J is TRBJ1-4 and V is TRBV19; D perhaps matches TRBD1 (6 bases). V shed 3 bases and J shed 7 bases, with 12 bases lying between them. The germline V gene encodes CDR1 LNHDA and CDR2 SQIVND (reference sequence). There are 14 residues in the CDR3. This CDR3 is CASSMRGGGEKLFF. The CDR3 nucleotides read TGTGCCAGTAGTATGCGGGGAGGGGGTGAAAAACTGTTTTTT.

V gene TRBV7-2 combines with J gene TRBJ2-5; 10 nucleotides align to TRBD2. CDR1 is SGHTA and CDR2 is FQGNSA in the germline V gene. V gave up 5 bases and J gave up 7 bases; unmatched junction bases: 7. CDR3 length: 14 amino acids. In nucleotides, the CDR3 is TGTGCCAGCAGCCCAAGCGGGGGGGGCGGGACCCAGTACTTC. Translated: CASSPSGGGGTQYF.

The V and J genes are TRBV7-8 and TRBJ2-6, with 9 bases identical to TRBD2. Germline V gives CDR1 SGHVS, CDR2 FQNEAQ. The V gene end was trimmed by 5 bases and the J gene end by 0 bases; junction bases not matched to a gene: 8. The CDR3 covers 18 residues. Here the CDR3 DNA reads TGTGCCAGCAGCCCACCTCCAGCGGGGGGCTCTGGGGCCAACGTCCTGACTTTC. Protein sequence: CASSPPPAGGSGANVLTF.

This sequence joins TRBV2 and TRBJ2-7; D unresolved. V gave up 4 bases and J gave up 0 bases, with 7 bases separating them. The CDR3 is made up of 13 amino acids. Per germline, CDR1 SNHLY and CDR2 FYNNEI. The CDR3 spells CASSVSNSYEQYF. The CDR3 DNA is TGTGCCAGCAGTGTTAGCAACTCCTACGAGCAGTACTTC.

This sequence joins TRBV5-1 and TRBJ1-5, with D possibly being TRBD1 (6 bases). The germline V and J ends were trimmed by 6 bases and 0 bases, with 25 bases remaining between them. Germline loops: CDR1 SGHRS, CDR2 YFSETQ. CDR3 length equals 19 residues. The CDR3 DNA is TGCGCCAGCACCTCCTCTGATCGTACCGGACAGTATAGCAATCAGCCCCAGCATTTT. Translated, it gives CASTSSDRTGQYSNQPQHF.

The chain links TRBV3-1 (or the pseudogene TRBV3-2) to TRBJ2-3, with TRBD2 identical over 12 bases. The length of the CDR3 is 16 residues. Germline V gene sequence: CDR1 LGHDT, CDR2 YNNKEL (reference sequence). J lost 1 base, V lost 4 bases, and 3 bases had no gene match. CDR3 in DNA: TGTGCCAGCAGCCTAAGACTAGCGGGGGGCACAGATACGCAGTATTTT. It translates to CASSLRLAGGTDTQYF.

The CDR3 loop is CAISEQEQGGYTF. The CDR3, as DNA: TGTGCCATCAGTGAGCAAGAACAGGGTGGCTACACCTTC. This chain uses TRBV10-3 with TRBJ1-2, with D tentatively TRBD1 (6 bases). The V gene's germline CDR1 is ENHRY and CDR2 SYGVKD. CDR3 length equals 13 residues. Trimming left V 2 bases short and J 7 bases short, with 11 bases between.

The chain carries TRBV6-2 or TRBV6-3 and TRBJ1-1; D possibly corresponds to TRBD1 (6 bases). Germline V lookup: CDR1 MNHEY, CDR2 SVGEGT. Trimming removed 2 bases at V and 1 base at J, with 17 bases between. This CDR3 comprises 17 residues. CDR3 nucleotide sequence: TGTGCCAGCAGTTACAGGCGGGGGCGAATAGGGAACACTGAAGCTTTCTTT. It is translated as CASSYRRGRIGNTEAFF.

Regarding this clone: Other nucleotide sequences from this sample produce the same CDR3. The CDR3 DNA follows: TGTGCCTGGAGTCGGCAGGGCTACGAGCAGTACTTC. Its translation is CAWSRQGYEQYF. V usage is TRBV30 and J usage is TRBJ2-7; a weak D match, TRBD1 (5 bases). V lost 2 bases, J lost 3 bases, and 8 bases lay in between. CDR3 length: 12 residues. Germline CDR1 GTSNPN, CDR2 SVGIG (reference sequence).

This rearrangement joins TRBV10-2 to TRBJ2-4, with TRBD2 matching 7 bases. This CDR3 spans 12 amino acids. Trimming cost V 6 bases and J 8 bases; bases outside gene matches: 4. Germline CDR1 WSHSY, CDR2 SAAADI. The CDR3 DNA reads as TGCGCCAGCAGGGGGGAGGGGTACATTCAGTACTTC. Encoded protein: CASRGEGYIQYF.

The rearrangement joins TRBV5-6 to TRBJ2-3; tentatively, D is TRBD2 (5 bases). Per the germline V gene, CDR1 is SGHDT and CDR2 is YYEEEE. V was cut by 2 bases and J by 1 base, with 5 bases left in between. The CDR3 has 13 residues. As DNA, the CDR3 is TGTGCCAGCAGCTTACTAGGCACAGATACGCAGTATTTT. It translates to CASSLLGTDTQYF. Variable domain in full (rest from reference TRBV5-6 and TRBJ2-3): DAGVTQSPTHLIKTRGQQVTLRCSPKSGHDTVSWYQQALGQGPQFIFQYYEEEERQRGNFPDRFSGHQFPNYSSELNVNALLLGDSALYLCASSLLGTDTQYFGPGTRLTVL.

The rearrangement joins TRBV7-9 to TRBJ2-5; TRBD2 agrees at 9 bases. Germline values: CDR1 SEHNR, CDR2 FQNEAQ (reference sequence). The CDR3 is 16 residues long. V gave up 3 bases and J gave up 0 bases; unmatched junction bases: 5. The CDR3 DNA follows: TGTGCCAGCAGCTTGCTTACTAGCGGGTACCAAGAGACCCAGTACTTC. It translates to CASSLLTSGYQETQYF. Filled out from reference TRBV7-9 and TRBJ2-5, the complete variable domain reads DTGVSQNPRHKITKRGQNVTFRCDPISEHNRLYWYRQTLGQGPEFLTYFQNEAQLEKSRLLSDRFSAERPKGSFSTLEIQRTEQGDSAMYLCASSLLTSGYQETQYFGPGTRLLVL.

J is TRBJ1-5 and V is TRBV4-3, with D maybe TRBD1 (5 bases). This CDR3 has 15 amino acids. Looked up from germline, CDR1 is LGHNA and CDR2 is YSLEER. Trimming took 0 bases from V and 5 from J, leaving 11 bases between them. CDR3 loop: CASSQEGHADQPQHF. CDR3 bases: TGCGCCAGCAGCCAAGAGGGGCACGCTGATCAGCCCCAGCATTTT.

This chain connects TRBV6-6 to TRBJ1-2, with TRBD1 identical over 10 bases. V lost 6 bases, J lost 8 bases, and 9 bases stayed unmatched. The CDR3 is 14 residues long. In germline, CDR1 is MNHNY, CDR2 SVGAGI (reference sequence). Here the CDR3 DNA reads TGTGCCAGCAGCCTCGACAGGGGGCCGGGAGGCTACACCTTC. Encoded protein: CASSLDRGPGGYTF.

The CDR3 DNA sequence: TGTGCCACCTCGGACACTGACAATGAGCAGTTCTTC. It is translated as CATSDTDNEQFF. The rearrangement uses TRBV24-1 and TRBJ2-1; a possible D gene is TRBD1 (5 bases). From germline, CDR1 is KGHDR and CDR2 SFDVKD. The CDR3 length is 12 residues. V was pared by 9 bases and J by 5 bases, with 10 bases between.

In its sample, this clone was seen a few times. The gene calls are TRBV7-9 and TRBJ1-6, with D possibly TRBD1 on 5 matching bases. Germline CDR1 reads SEHNR; CDR2 reads FQNEAQ (reference sequence). Trimming shortened V by 5 bases and J by 6 bases, and 11 bases separated the two germline ends. CDR3 length: 14 residues. The CDR3 nucleotides are TGTGCCAGCAGCCCCGACAGCCGTAATTCACCCCTCCACTTT. Residues: CASSPDSRNSPLHF.

The chain carries TRBV5-1 and TRBJ1-4; D gene ambiguous. This CDR3 is 14 amino acids long. The V gene lost 4 bases and the J gene lost 5 bases, with 12 bases spanning the gap. The germline gives CDR1 SGHRS, CDR2 YFSETQ. CDR3 in amino acids: CASSEGRENEKLFF. CDR3 sequence (DNA): TGCGCCAGCAGCGAAGGGAGGGAAAATGAAAAACTGTTTTTT.

Points on this clone: A read error is possible here, since a much larger clone lies one base away. V usage is TRBV4-1 and J usage is TRBJ1-2; D is perhaps TRBD1 (6 bases). The ends were cut back, 2 bases at V and 2 bases at J, with 6 bases in the middle. Germline V gene data show CDR1 as MGHRA and CDR2 as YSYEKL. CDR3 length: 13 residues. The CDR3, as DNA: TGCGCCAGCAGCCAAACAGGGAACTATGGCTACACCTTC. Encoded protein: CASSQTGNYGYTF.

This rearrangement joins TRBV5-1 to TRBJ2-3; D uncertain. Trimming stripped 0 bases from V and 0 bases from J, with 8 bases between. CDR3 length equals 15 residues. The germline V gene has CDR1 SGHRS and CDR2 YFSETQ. The CDR3, as DNA: TGCGCCAGCAGCTTGGTCTTAATTAGCACAGATACGCAGTATTTT. This codes for CASSLVLISTDTQYF.

The V gene is TRBV18, the J gene TRBJ1-1, with 7 bases aligning to TRBD1. CDR1 is KGHSH, CDR2 LQKENI, per germline. The CDR3 contains 16 residues. V shed 3 bases and J 2 bases; nucleotides not matched to a gene: 9. The CDR3 reads CASSPVVKGANTEAFF. The CDR3 region has the DNA TGTGCCAGCTCACCTGTAGTAAAGGGGGCTAACACTGAAGCTTTCTTT. Variable domain in full (rest from reference TRBV18 and TRBJ1-1): NAGVMQNPRHLVRRRGQEARLRCSPMKGHSHVYWYRQLPEEGLKFMVYLQKENIIDESGMPKERFSAEFPKEGPSILRIQQVVRGDSAAYFCASSPVVKGANTEAFFGQGTRLTVV.

The rearrangement joins TRBV19 to TRBJ1-2; 8 bases map to TRBD1. J lost 3 bases, V lost 5 bases, and 14 bases had no gene match. CDR3 length: 17 residues. Germline V gives CDR1 LNHDA, CDR2 SQIVND (reference sequence). The DNA of the CDR3 is TGTGCCAGTAGTCTCCCCGGACAGGGCTTACCCTACTATGGCTACACCTTC. Residues: CASSLPGQGLPYYGYTF.

The chain joins TRBV21-1 to TRBJ1-2; the D segment call TRBD1 is taken from the table without a DNA check. TRBV21-1 corresponds to a pseudogene. The CDR3 is 17 residues long. CDR3 loop: CASSKARDRADNYGYTF. DNA for the CDR3: TGTGCCAGCAGCAAAGCGAGGGACAGGGCGGATAACTATGGCTACACCTTC.

The chain has TRBV3-1 (or the pseudogene TRBV3-2) and TRBJ2-5, with TRBD2 matching 15 bases. V shed 4 bases and J 1 base; nucleotides not matched to a gene: 1. Per the germline V gene, CDR1 is LGHDT and CDR2 is YNNKEL (reference sequence). The CDR3 runs to 16 residues. CDR3 nucleotide sequence: TGTGCCAGCAGCCCGGGACTAGCGGGGGGCCAAGAGACCCAGTACTTC. Translation: CASSPGLAGGQETQYF.

The V call is TRBV5-4, the J call TRBJ2-5, with 9 bases lining up with TRBD1. CDR1 and CDR2 (germline): SGHNT, YYREEE (reference sequence). Trimming cost V 4 bases and J 4 bases; bases outside gene matches: 2. The CDR3 contains 13 residues. The CDR3 loop is CASSGGQGETQYF. The CDR3 DNA reads as TGTGCCAGCAGCGGGGGACAGGGAGAGACCCAGTACTTC. Looking up the rest from reference TRBV5-4 and TRBJ2-5 gives the full variable domain: ETGVTQSPTHLIKTRGQQVTLRCSSQSGHNTVSWYQQALGQGPQFIFQYYREEENGRGNFPPRFSGLQFPNYSSELNVNALELDDSALYLCASSGGQGETQYFGPGTRLLVL.

The V gene is TRBV6-5, the J gene TRBJ1-2; D not resolved. Trimming removed 6 bases at V and 2 bases at J, with 10 bases between. Germline CDR1 is MNHEY and CDR2 is SVGAGI. The CDR3 extends over 13 amino acids. CDR3 DNA: TGTGCCAGCAGCAACGGAGCGAACTATGGCTACACCTTC. Its translation is CASSNGANYGYTF.